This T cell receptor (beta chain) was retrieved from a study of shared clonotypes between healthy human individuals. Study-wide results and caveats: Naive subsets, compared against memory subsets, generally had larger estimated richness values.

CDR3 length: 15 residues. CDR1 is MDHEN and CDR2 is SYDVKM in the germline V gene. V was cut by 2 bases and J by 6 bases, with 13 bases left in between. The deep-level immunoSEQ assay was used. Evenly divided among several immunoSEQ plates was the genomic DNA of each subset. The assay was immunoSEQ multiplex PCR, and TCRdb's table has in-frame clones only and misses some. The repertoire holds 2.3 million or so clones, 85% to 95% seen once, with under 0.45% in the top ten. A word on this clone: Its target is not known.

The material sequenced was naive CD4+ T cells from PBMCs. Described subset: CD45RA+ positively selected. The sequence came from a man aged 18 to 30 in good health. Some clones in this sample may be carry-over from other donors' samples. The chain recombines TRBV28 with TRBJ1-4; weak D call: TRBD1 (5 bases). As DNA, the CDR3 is TGTGCCAGCAGTTTAGGAGCAGGGAGAGATGAAAAACTGTTTTTT. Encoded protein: CASSLGAGRDEKLFF.